This T cell receptor beta chain was observed in a study of low-dose radiotherapy and immunotherapy resistance in tumors. Both TCRalpha and TCRbeta chains were reverse transcribed with V-gene-specific primers. The authors ran around 18 PCR cycles to amplify TCRs with a constant-region primer and V-primer adapter. Researchers amplified the isolated mRNA using in vitro transcription. TCRdb itself ran the reads through MiXCR, one entry per CDR3 protein. The profile covers 16,000 or so distinct CDR3 sequences, with about 71% appearing a single time and about 6% taken by the ten largest. Patients with advanced, tumor-infiltrating lymphocyte-negative solid tumors were eligible. The source is a human donor with advanced metastatic prostate, ovarian, gallbladder or colorectal cancer (not recorded which). This table probably holds off-target reads from a library built for another chain.

This CDR3 is CATAAKETQYF. CDR3 bases: TGTGCCACGGCTGCTAAAGAGACCCAGTACTTC. This chain links TRBV2 with TRBJ2-5; D call uncertain. Germline values: CDR1 SNHLY, CDR2 FYNNEI. This CDR3 has 11 residues. The germline V and J ends were trimmed by 10 bases and 3 bases, with 9 bases remaining between them.